Presented here are 20 T cell receptor beta chains from one specimen sequenced in a study of cytomegalovirus exposure and HLA in healthy donors. Primers included in the PCR were 60 Vbeta and 13 Jbeta primers. Repertoires were generated with immunoSEQ multiplex PCR, while TCRdb's copy carries only in-frame clones and drops some. The sample includes 150,000 to 200,000 clones, 55% to 65% of them seen just once. Specimen: PBMCs. The receptor source for this set is a middle-aged man in good health and CMV-seronegative.

DNA for the CDR3: TGTGCCAGCAGGGTAGCGGGAGGGGAGAACACTGAAGCTTTCTTT. Translating gives CASRVAGGENTEAFF. This rearrangement joins TRBV7-2 to TRBJ1-1; tentatively, D is TRBD1 (5 bases). Germline loops: CDR1 SGHTA, CDR2 FQGNSA. CDR3 length: 15 residues. V was cut by 6 bases and J by 1 base, with 15 bases left in between.

This clone was observed a handful of times. At one of its ends the junction is not consistent with the germline gene, which may arise from a read error. The J gene is TRBJ2-3, the V gene TRBV7-3; TRBD2 matches 7 bases. There are 14 residues in the CDR3. The germline V gene has CDR1 SGHTA and CDR2 FQGTGA. The CDR3 sequence: CTSSLKSGIDTQYF. The DNA of the CDR3 is TGTACCAGCAGCTTAAAAAGCGGGATTGATACGCAGTATTTT.

The chain recombines TRBV5-4 with TRBJ2-7; maybe TRBD2 (5 bases). CDR1 and CDR2 from the germline V gene are SGHNT and YYREEE (reference sequence). The CDR3 is made up of 14 amino acids. The V end was cut by 0 bases, the J end by 7 bases, with 14 bases between. The CDR3 region is CASSLEGAQREQYF. CDR3 bases: TGTGCCAGCAGCTTGGAGGGAGCGCAAAGGGAGCAGTACTTC. Full variable domain (outside the CDR3, taken from reference TRBV5-4 and TRBJ2-7): ETGVTQSPTHLIKTRGQQVTLRCSSQSGHNTVSWYQQALGQGPQFIFQYYREEENGRGNFPPRFSGLQFPNYSSELNVNALELDDSALYLCASSLEGAQREQYFGPGTRLTVT.

The chain combines TRBV4-1 with TRBJ2-1, with D perhaps matching TRBD1 (5 bases). The V and J ends lost 2 bases and 4 bases respectively, with 9 bases between them. The CDR3 has 14 amino acids. Germline lookup yields CDR1 MGHRA and CDR2 YSYEKL. This chain's CDR3 is CASSQQGLYNEQFF. The CDR3 DNA follows: TGCGCCAGCAGCCAACAGGGCTTGTACAATGAGCAGTTCTTC.

The V and J genes are TRBV7-3 and TRBJ2-2; 14 nucleotides match TRBD2. V gave up 1 base and J gave up 6 bases; unmatched junction bases: 1. Germline V gene sequence: CDR1 SGHTA, CDR2 FQGTGA. The CDR3 is made up of 16 amino acids. CDR3 bases: TGTGCCAGCAGCTTAATGGGACTAGCGGGAGCCGGGGAGCTGTTTTTT. This sequence encodes CASSLMGLAGAGELFF.

The J gene is TRBJ1-1, the V gene TRBV10-3, with D unclear. In germline, CDR1 is ENHRY, CDR2 SYGVKD. V lost 2 bases, J lost 3 bases, and 13 bases lay in between. This CDR3 contains 15 residues. CDR3 protein: CAISEGNWGDTEAFF. CDR3 bases: TGTGCCATCAGTGAGGGGAATTGGGGAGACACTGAAGCTTTCTTT.

V and J are TRBV7-2 and TRBJ1-4; D possibly corresponds to TRBD1 (5 bases). Trimming shortened V by 1 base and J by 5 bases, and 8 bases separated the two germline ends. Germline lookup yields CDR1 SGHTA and CDR2 FQGNSA. The CDR3 runs to 14 residues. CDR3 DNA: TGTGCCAGCAGCTTAGAACAGGAAAATGAAAAACTGTTTTTT. Translated, it gives CASSLEQENEKLFF. Together with reference TRBV7-2 and TRBJ1-4, the CDR3 gives the full variable domain: GAGVSQSPSNKVTEKGKDVELRCDPISGHTALYWYRQSLGQGLEFLIYFQGNSAPDKSGLPSDRFSAERTGGSVSTLTIQRTQQEDSAVYLCASSLEQENEKLFFGSGTQLSVL.

The CDR3 region has the DNA TGCAGTGCCGCCCCATACGGGCAGTTCTTC. Residues: CSAAPYGQFF. V usage is TRBV20-1 and J usage is TRBJ2-1; D remains unclear. This CDR3 is built from 10 residues. V gave up 6 bases and J gave up 12 bases, with 12 bases separating them. CDR1 DFQATT and CDR2 SNEGSKA come from the germline V gene (reference sequence).

The chain carries TRBV30 and TRBJ2-3; TRBD1 matches 7 bases. CDR1 is GTSNPN and CDR2 is SVGIG in the germline V gene (reference sequence). The CDR3 contains 15 residues. The trim removed 2 bases at V and 2 bases at J, leaving 7 bases unmatched. The CDR3 coding sequence is TGTGCCTGGAGTTTAAGACAGGGCCTCACAGATACGCAGTATTTT. Translation: CAWSLRQGLTDTQYF.

A few counts support this clone. The chain carries TRBV11-2 and TRBJ1-1, with D perhaps TRBD1 (6 bases). Germline CDR1 reads SGHAT; CDR2 reads FQNNGV. The V end lost 1 base, the J end lost 7 bases, and 10 bases lay between the germline ends. This CDR3 has 13 residues. CDR3 nucleotide sequence: TGTGCCAGCAGCTTAGGCAGGGGCGGTGAAGCTTTCTTT. Translated: CASSLGRGGEAFF.

The rearrangement joins TRBV6-1 to TRBJ1-1, with TRBD1 matching 7 bases. The CDR3 length is 13 residues. Germline CDR1 MNHNS, CDR2 SASEGT. With 5 bases clipped from V and 10 bases from J, the junction kept 10 bases outside the gene matches. CDR3 coding DNA: TGTGCCAGCAGTTCCCTCGACAGGGTAACAGCTTTCTTT. This gives the protein CASSSLDRVTAFF.

J is TRBJ2-2 and V is TRBV14, with 12 bases aligning to TRBD2. J lost 6 bases, V lost 0 bases, and 2 bases had no gene match. Germline V gene lookup returns CDR1 SGHDN and CDR2 FVKESK. CDR3 size: 16 residues. DNA of the CDR3: TGTGCCAGCAGCCAAGACCTAGCGGGAGGGCCCGGGGAGCTGTTTTTT. Translated, it gives CASSQDLAGGPGELFF.

The chain employs TRBV5-6 and TRBJ1-6, with TRBD1 matching 8 bases. In germline, CDR1 is SGHDT, CDR2 YYEEEE. V lost 6 bases, J lost 4 bases, and 3 bases stayed unmatched. CDR3 size: 14 residues. Here the CDR3 reads CASNRDRYNSPLHF. The CDR3 region has the DNA TGTGCCAGCAACCGGGACAGGTATAATTCACCCCTCCACTTT.

The chain employs TRBV7-3 and TRBJ2-3, with 7 bases lining up with TRBD2. From germline, CDR1 is SGHTA and CDR2 FQGTGA. The ends lost 4 bases at V and 4 bases at J; junction bases unmatched: 8. CDR3 size: 15 residues. This CDR3 reads CASSSRLAPADTQYF. CDR3 bases: TGTGCCAGCAGCTCCAGACTAGCTCCCGCAGATACGCAGTATTTT.

This clone appeared a few times. The chain uses TRBV7-8 and TRBJ2-7, with 7 bases matching TRBD1. Trimming removed 2 bases from V and 5 bases from J; junction bases left unmatched: 9. This CDR3 region has 15 residues. Germline assignment: CDR1 SGHVS and CDR2 FQNEAQ. The CDR3 sequence is CASSLRGQAQDEQYF. In DNA form, the CDR3 reads TGTGCCAGCAGCTTAAGAGGACAGGCACAAGACGAGCAGTACTTC. The full variable domain, in which reference TRBV7-8 and TRBJ2-7 provide the parts outside the CDR3, is GAGVSQSPRYKVAKRGQDVALRCDPISGHVSLFWYQQALGQGPEFLTYFQNEAQLDKSGLPSDRFFAERPEGSVSTLKIQRTQQEDSAVYLCASSLRGQAQDEQYFGPGTRLTVT.

The CDR3 DNA follows: TGTGCCAGCAGCCAATCGACTAGCGGGAGAGCCGGGGAGCTGTTTTTT. Its protein product is CASSQSTSGRAGELFF. The rearrangement links TRBV16 to TRBJ2-2; TRBD2 matches 12 bases. CDR3 length: 16 residues. Germline lookup yields CDR1 KGHSY and CDR2 FQNENV. With V trimmed by 0 bases and J by 6 bases, 2 bases remained unmatched. Full variable domain (rest looked up from reference TRBV16 and TRBJ2-2): GEEVAQTPKHLVRGEGQKAKLYCAPIKGHSYVFWYQQVLKNEFKFLISFQNENVFDETGMPKERFSAKCLPNSPCSLEIQATKLEDSAVYFCASSQSTSGRAGELFFGEGSRLTVL.

V usage is TRBV7-9 and J usage is TRBJ2-2, with TRBD1 identical over 11 bases. This CDR3 contains 15 residues. V lost 5 bases, J lost 4 bases, and 3 bases stayed unmatched. Per germline, CDR1 SEHNR and CDR2 FQNEAQ (reference sequence). The CDR3 region is CASSPGTGGTGELFF. CDR3 bases: TGTGCCAGCAGCCCCGGGACAGGGGGCACCGGGGAGCTGTTTTTT. The full variable domain, its missing parts supplied by reference TRBV7-9 and TRBJ2-2, is DTGVSQNPRHKITKRGQNVTFRCDPISEHNRLYWYRQTLGQGPEFLTYFQNEAQLEKSRLLSDRFSAERPKGSFSTLEIQRTEQGDSAMYLCASSPGTGGTGELFFGEGSRLTVL.

The chain employs TRBV4-1 and TRBJ2-1; no definite D call. Germline V gives CDR1 MGHRA, CDR2 YSYEKL. The CDR3 consists of 11 residues. The germline V and J ends were trimmed by 3 bases and 9 bases, with 6 bases remaining between them. For the CDR3, the DNA is TGCGCCAGCAGCCAGAGATCTGAGCAGTTCTTC. Translating gives CASSQRSEQFF.

The chain is built from TRBV7-2 and TRBJ2-7; a weak D match, TRBD2 (6 bases). In germline, CDR1 is SGHTA, CDR2 FQGNSA. V was pared by 2 bases and J by 5 bases, with 10 bases between. There are 13 residues in the CDR3. The CDR3 region is CASSLTGVDEQYF. The CDR3 region has the DNA TGTGCCAGCAGCTTAACGGGGGTCGACGAGCAGTACTTC.

The V and J genes are TRBV2 and TRBJ1-1; D not resolved. The CDR3 length is 20 residues. Germline V gene data show CDR1 as SNHLY and CDR2 as FYNNEI. The ends were cut back, 2 bases at V and 0 bases at J, with 25 bases in the middle. The CDR3 is CASSERVKLVGPLMNTEAFF. The CDR3 bases are TGTGCCAGCAGTGAACGGGTCAAGTTGGTGGGTCCTCTTATGAACACTGAAGCTTTCTTT.